This T cell receptor beta chain appears in the sequencing data of a study of T cell responses to AZD1222 COVID-19 vaccine. The method was immunoSEQ multiplex PCR; TCRdb's version includes in-frame clones alone and lacks a portion of them. The sample has 130,000 to 150,000 clones, about 90% seen once. This material consisted of peripheral blood, taken on day 0 of AZD1222 vaccination. This sequence originates from an adult in good health.

CDR3: CASSVRIGELFF. CDR3 in DNA: TGTGCCAGCAGCGTTCGGATCGGGGAGCTGTTTTTT. V is TRBV9 and J is TRBJ2-2, with D unresolved. Germline loops: CDR1 SGDLS, CDR2 YYNGEE. The CDR3 is 12 residues long. Trimming took off 2 bases at V and 7 bases at J, with 6 bases between the two ends.